This T cell receptor (beta chain) appears in the sequencing data of a study of blood T cell repertoires in COVID-19. Study as a whole: Samples representing acute and convalescent COVID-19 were sourced from the United States, Italy and Spain. Sources were T cells, B-cell-depleted T cells, or PBMCs; the material itself was cDNA or gDNA.

In the study's own analysis: Scientists estimated how many nucleated cells there were by amplifying reference gene primers. The protocol was immunoSEQ multiplex PCR, while the TCRdb copy is restricted to in-frame clones and leaves out a portion. V, J and clone size are taken as reported in that table, and D and trimming were inferred from the DNA itself. Of about 26,000 clones listed, approximately 90% were seen once; the top ten hold around 2.8%. In germline, CDR1 is SQVTM, CDR2 ANQGSEA. CDR3 length: 14 residues. Unmatched junction bases numbered 13, after V lost 7 bases and J lost 8 bases. The chain recombines TRBV29-1 with TRBJ2-3; 9 bases are a match to TRBD2. The clonotype comes from a human donor in a cohort sampled during active COVID-19. The sequencing input was peripheral blood. CDR3 sequence reads: CSGGPSGMASTQYF. CDR3 nucleotides: TGCAGCGGAGGTCCTAGCGGGATGGCGAGTACGCAGTATTTT.